This T cell receptor beta chain was documented in a study of OX40 agonist ivuxolimab in advanced cancers. Study-wide context: Ivuxolimab, which targeted the costimulatory receptor OX40 (CD134), was an agonistic, fully human IgG2 monoclonal antibody. Intravenous ivuxolimab was administered to patients every 2 weeks at six dose levels: 0.01, 0.1, 0.3, 1.5, 3 and 10 mg/kg. Of the 50 to 55 patients in dose escalation, some 20 had hepatocellular carcinoma, about 15 had melanoma, 9 had renal cell carcinoma and 9 had head and neck cancer. In the dose-escalation cohort, 70% to 85% of patients were male, and the mean age was roughly 60 years, with a range of about 23 to 85. Prior anti-PD-1, anti-PD-L1 or anti-CTLA-4 therapy was permitted, and checkpoint inhibitors had been received by around 39% of dose-escalation patients. Partial responses occurred in three dose-escalation patients: two with cutaneous melanoma and one with hepatocellular carcinoma. Peripheral TCRbeta sequencing was intended to test whether TCR sequence diversity was altered and clonal T-cell expansion was caused by ivuxolimab. The paper describes the monotherapy dose-escalation part (N ≈ 51 patients) of the phase I trial of ivuxolimab.

For sequencing of the TCRbeta CDR3 region, genomic DNA was extracted from the sorted cells. The immunoSEQ Assay was used to sequence the TCRbeta CDR3 regions. Imported from immuneACCESS, the table was reduced by TCRdb to in-frame sequences with V and J called. These copies leave out some clones; in studies compared against another copy, an unresolved V gene accounts for under half, and the cause of the remainder is not known. This sample holds approximately 98,000 clones; around 93% were observed only once. The ten largest clones represent under 0.85% of the sample. For this clone: No antigen is known for it. Per-base quality was not reported, and no clone a single base away is much larger than it.

General conclusions and limits of the study: Low levels of normalized T-cell clonal expansion were also seen in some nonresponding patients. Partial responders in the 0.1-3.0 mg/kg groups had among the lowest normalized peripheral clonal expansion, especially among CD8+ T cells. Antigen specificity was not determined for the clonally expanded peripheral T cells. After ivuxolimab, expanded clones were on average more numerous among CD8+ T cells than among CD4+ T cells. At doses from 0.1 to 3.0 mg/kg, clonal expansion was seen in both CD4+ and CD8+ blood T cells between baseline and week 6.

The trial excluded patients who had a history of autoimmune disease or were on systemic immunosuppression. Peripheral blood for TCR sequencing was collected from all dose cohorts at baseline, on cycle 4 day 1, and on cycle 7 day 1. Samples were obtained from an open-label, multicenter, first-in-human phase I dose-escalation trial of ivuxolimab. Adults with locally advanced or metastatic head and neck squamous cell, hepatocellular, melanoma or renal cell carcinoma were enrolled in the trial. CD4+ and CD8+ T cells were sorted separately from peripheral blood before TCR sequencing. The origin of this receptor is an adult with an advanced solid tumor such as melanoma, head and neck, liver or kidney cancer. This specimen consisted of CD4+ or CD8+ T cells sorted from blood, obtained in a trial of the OX40 agonist ivuxolimab.

The CDR3 region has the sequence CASSMVRAETQYF. The DNA sequence is as follows: TGTGCCAGTAGTATGGTCAGGGCAGAGACCCAGTACTTC. The chain links TRBV19 with TRBJ2-5, and TRBD1 may be the D gene, going by 5 matching bases. CDR1 LNHDA and CDR2 SQIVND were looked up in the germline V gene (reference sequence). V loses 3 bases of germline sequence and J loses 4 bases, and the interval between the two ends is 9 bases. The CDR3 runs 13 residues from the cysteine to the phenylalanine. Only the CDR3 DNA is retained, 39 bases long and in frame from the first base.